One TCR beta chain is described in this entry. No antigen is known for it. The data originate from a study of a mutant IDH1 vaccine in newly diagnosed glioma. Clones were sequenced by immunoSEQ multiplex PCR, and TCRdb holds only the in-frame ones, with some missing. The sample has roughly 40,000 clones; 90% to 95% are singletons. Time point specified: week 5, during vaccination. It was 300 ug of mutant IDH1 20-mer peptide that made up each vaccine dose, given with topical imiquimod. CDR1 and CDR2 (germline): SGHRS, YFSETQ. The CDR3 length is 15 residues. V lost 4 bases and J 1 base, leaving 15 bases between the germline ends.

The starting material was PBMCs, obtained from a glioma patient whose treatment included an IDH1 peptide vaccine. This receptor was identified in a man aged 50 or older with glioma. The J gene is TRBJ2-7, the V gene TRBV5-1; weak D call: TRBD2 (5 bases). In DNA, the CDR3 is TGCGCCAGCAGCCCGACGGGTCGGGGATCCTACGAGCAGTACTTC. Translated, it gives CASSPTGRGSYEQYF.